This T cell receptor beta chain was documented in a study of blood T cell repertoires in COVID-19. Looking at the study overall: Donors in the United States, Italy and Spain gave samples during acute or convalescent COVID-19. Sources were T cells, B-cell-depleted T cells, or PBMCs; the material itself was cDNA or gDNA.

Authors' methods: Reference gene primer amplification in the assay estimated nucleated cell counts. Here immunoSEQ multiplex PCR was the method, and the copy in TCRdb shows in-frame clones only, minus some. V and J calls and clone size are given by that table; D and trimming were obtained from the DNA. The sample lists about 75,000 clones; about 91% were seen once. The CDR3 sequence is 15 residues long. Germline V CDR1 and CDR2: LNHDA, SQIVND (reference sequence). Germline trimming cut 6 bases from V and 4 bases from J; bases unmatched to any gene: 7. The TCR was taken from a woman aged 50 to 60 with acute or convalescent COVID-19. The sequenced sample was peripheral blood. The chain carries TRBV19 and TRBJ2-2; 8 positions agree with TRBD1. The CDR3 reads CASRRTGGGTGELFF. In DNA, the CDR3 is TGTGCCAGTAGAAGAACAGGGGGAGGCACCGGGGAGCTGTTTTTT.